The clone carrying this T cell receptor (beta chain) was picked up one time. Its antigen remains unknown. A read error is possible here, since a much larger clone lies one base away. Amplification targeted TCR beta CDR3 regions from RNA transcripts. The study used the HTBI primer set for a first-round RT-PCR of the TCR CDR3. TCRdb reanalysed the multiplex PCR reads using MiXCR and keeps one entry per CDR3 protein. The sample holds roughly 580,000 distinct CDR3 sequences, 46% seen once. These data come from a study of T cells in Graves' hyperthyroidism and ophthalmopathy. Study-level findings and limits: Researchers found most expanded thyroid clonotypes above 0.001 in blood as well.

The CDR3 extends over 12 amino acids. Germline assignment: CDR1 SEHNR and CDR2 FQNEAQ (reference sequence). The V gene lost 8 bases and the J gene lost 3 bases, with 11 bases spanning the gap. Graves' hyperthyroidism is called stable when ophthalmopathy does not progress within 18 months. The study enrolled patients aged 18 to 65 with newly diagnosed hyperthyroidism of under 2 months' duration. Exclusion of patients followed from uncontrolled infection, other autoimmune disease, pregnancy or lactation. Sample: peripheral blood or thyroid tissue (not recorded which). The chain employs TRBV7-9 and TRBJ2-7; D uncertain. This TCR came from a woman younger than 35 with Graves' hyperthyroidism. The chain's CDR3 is CASGLQNYEQYF. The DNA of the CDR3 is TGTGCCAGCGGCCTCCAGAACTACGAGCAGTACTTC.